These T cell receptor beta chains were read from a single sample in a study of T cell responses to AZD1222 COVID-19 vaccine. Sequencing used immunoSEQ multiplex PCR; TCRdb keeps in-frame clones, though not all of them. This table holds roughly 120,000 clones, around 82% found once. Sequenced material: peripheral blood, taken on day 0 of AZD1222 vaccination. The receptors originated from an adult in good health. Each CDR3 is given with its conserved first and last residue. D genes are given only for firm matches. Expanded clones are given a class, and other clones once, few, many or no size at all.

v_gene	j_gene	d_gene	abundance	CDR3aa	CDR3nt
TRBV28	TRBJ1-5	.	.	CASRDYSNQPQHF	TGTGCCAGCAGGGACTATAGCAATCAGCCCCAGCATTTT
TRBV29-1	TRBJ2-5	.	.	CSGGLQETQYF	TGCAGCGGGGGACTGCAAGAGACCCAGTACTTC
TRBV6-1	TRBJ2-7	.	.	CASSGDSPLSEQYF	TGTGCCAGCTCGGGTGACAGTCCTCTCTCCGAGCAGTACTTC
TRBV3-1/TRBV3-2	TRBJ1-2	.	.	CASSQSGGGIYGYTF	TGTGCCAGCAGCCAAAGTGGTGGGGGGATATATGGCTACACCTTC
TRBV5-5	TRBJ1-1	.	.	CASSFTENTEAFF	TGTGCCAGCAGCTTCACGGAGAACACTGAAGCTTTCTTT
TRBV19	TRBJ1-1	.	.	CASRPGHYMNTEAFF	TGTGCCAGTCGACCGGGACACTACATGAACACTGAAGCTTTCTTT
TRBV4-1	TRBJ2-3	TRBD1	.	CASSPRQGGYADTQYF	TGCGCCAGCAGCCCCCGACAGGGGGGATACGCAGATACGCAGTATTTT
TRBV27	TRBJ2-2	TRBD1	.	CASSATGGKTGELFF	TGTGCCAGCAGTGCAACAGGGGGAAAGACCGGGGAGCTGTTTTTT
TRBV15	TRBJ1-2	.	.	CATTATGPHYGYTF	TGTGCCACCACGGCGACAGGCCCCCACTATGGCTACACCTTC
TRBV12-3/TRBV12-4	TRBJ2-7	TRBD1	.	CASSFGRGREQYF	TGTGCCAGCAGTTTTGGCAGGGGGCGCGAGCAGTACTTC
TRBV28	TRBJ1-6	TRBD1	.	CASSLRGLGSPLHF	TGTGCCAGCAGTCTCAGGGGGCTAGGATCACCCCTCCACTTT
TRBV27	TRBJ1-5	.	.	CASKSWGQPQHF	TGTGCCAGCAAAAGTTGGGGTCAGCCCCAGCATTTT
TRBV24-1	TRBJ1-2	.	.	CATSDPNQGYGYTF	TGTGCCACCAGTGACCCCAATCAGGGCTATGGCTACACCTTC
TRBV6-5	TRBJ1-1	.	.	CASSLDRSDTEAFF	TGTGCCAGCAGTTTGGACAGATCGGACACTGAAGCTTTCTTT
TRBV6-5	TRBJ1-4	TRBD1	once	CASALVGTGGEKLFF	TGTGCCAGCGCCCTAGTAGGGACAGGAGGCGAAAAACTGTTTTTT
TRBV18	TRBJ1-4	.	once	CASSPRGTEVDEKLFF	TGTGCCAGCTCACCCCGAGGGACGGAGGTCGATGAAAAACTGTTTTTT
TRBV7-3	TRBJ2-7	TRBD1	.	CASSLTGGQIYEQYF	TGTGCCAGCAGCTTAACAGGGGGCCAAATCTACGAGCAGTACTTC